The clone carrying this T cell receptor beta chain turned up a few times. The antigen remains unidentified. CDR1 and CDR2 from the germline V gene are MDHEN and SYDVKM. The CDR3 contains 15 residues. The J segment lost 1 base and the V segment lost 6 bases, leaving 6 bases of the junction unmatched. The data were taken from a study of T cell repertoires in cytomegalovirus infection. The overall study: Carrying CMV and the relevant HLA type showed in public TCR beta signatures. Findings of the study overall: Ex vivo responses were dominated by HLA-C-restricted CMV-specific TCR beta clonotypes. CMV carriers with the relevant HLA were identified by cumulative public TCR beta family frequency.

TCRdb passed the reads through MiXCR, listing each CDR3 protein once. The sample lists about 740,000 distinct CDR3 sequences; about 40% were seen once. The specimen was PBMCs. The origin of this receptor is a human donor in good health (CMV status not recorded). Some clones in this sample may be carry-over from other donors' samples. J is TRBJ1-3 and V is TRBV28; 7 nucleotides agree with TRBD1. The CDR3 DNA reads TGTGCCAGCAGAGAGCAGACAGGGTCTGGAAACACCATATATTTT. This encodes CASREQTGSGNTIYF.